The source of this T cell receptor (beta chain) is a study of CD8 T cells in ankylosing spondylitis. Study-wide results and limits: Roughly eight highly homologous variants formed a TCR beta motif that appeared characteristic of ankylosing spondylitis blood.

This clonotype has ten or more counts. What it binds is not known. TCRdb itself ran the 5' RACE reads through MiXCR, one entry per CDR3 protein. The repertoire includes under 150,000 distinct CDR3 sequences, about an eighth of them detected once, and around 4.1% sits in the top ten. Trimming removed 3 bases from V and 0 bases from J, with 6 bases in between. Germline CDR1 KGHSH, CDR2 LQKENI. This CDR3 has 14 amino acids. This chain connects TRBV18 to TRBJ1-3; D ambiguous. Sequenced input: blood, either unsorted or a sorted T cell fraction (not recorded which). The origin of this receptor is a female donor with ankylosing spondylitis or in good health (not recorded which). CDR3 DNA: TGTGCCAGCTCACCTACGGACTCTGGAAACACCATATATTTT. It encodes CASSPTDSGNTIYF.